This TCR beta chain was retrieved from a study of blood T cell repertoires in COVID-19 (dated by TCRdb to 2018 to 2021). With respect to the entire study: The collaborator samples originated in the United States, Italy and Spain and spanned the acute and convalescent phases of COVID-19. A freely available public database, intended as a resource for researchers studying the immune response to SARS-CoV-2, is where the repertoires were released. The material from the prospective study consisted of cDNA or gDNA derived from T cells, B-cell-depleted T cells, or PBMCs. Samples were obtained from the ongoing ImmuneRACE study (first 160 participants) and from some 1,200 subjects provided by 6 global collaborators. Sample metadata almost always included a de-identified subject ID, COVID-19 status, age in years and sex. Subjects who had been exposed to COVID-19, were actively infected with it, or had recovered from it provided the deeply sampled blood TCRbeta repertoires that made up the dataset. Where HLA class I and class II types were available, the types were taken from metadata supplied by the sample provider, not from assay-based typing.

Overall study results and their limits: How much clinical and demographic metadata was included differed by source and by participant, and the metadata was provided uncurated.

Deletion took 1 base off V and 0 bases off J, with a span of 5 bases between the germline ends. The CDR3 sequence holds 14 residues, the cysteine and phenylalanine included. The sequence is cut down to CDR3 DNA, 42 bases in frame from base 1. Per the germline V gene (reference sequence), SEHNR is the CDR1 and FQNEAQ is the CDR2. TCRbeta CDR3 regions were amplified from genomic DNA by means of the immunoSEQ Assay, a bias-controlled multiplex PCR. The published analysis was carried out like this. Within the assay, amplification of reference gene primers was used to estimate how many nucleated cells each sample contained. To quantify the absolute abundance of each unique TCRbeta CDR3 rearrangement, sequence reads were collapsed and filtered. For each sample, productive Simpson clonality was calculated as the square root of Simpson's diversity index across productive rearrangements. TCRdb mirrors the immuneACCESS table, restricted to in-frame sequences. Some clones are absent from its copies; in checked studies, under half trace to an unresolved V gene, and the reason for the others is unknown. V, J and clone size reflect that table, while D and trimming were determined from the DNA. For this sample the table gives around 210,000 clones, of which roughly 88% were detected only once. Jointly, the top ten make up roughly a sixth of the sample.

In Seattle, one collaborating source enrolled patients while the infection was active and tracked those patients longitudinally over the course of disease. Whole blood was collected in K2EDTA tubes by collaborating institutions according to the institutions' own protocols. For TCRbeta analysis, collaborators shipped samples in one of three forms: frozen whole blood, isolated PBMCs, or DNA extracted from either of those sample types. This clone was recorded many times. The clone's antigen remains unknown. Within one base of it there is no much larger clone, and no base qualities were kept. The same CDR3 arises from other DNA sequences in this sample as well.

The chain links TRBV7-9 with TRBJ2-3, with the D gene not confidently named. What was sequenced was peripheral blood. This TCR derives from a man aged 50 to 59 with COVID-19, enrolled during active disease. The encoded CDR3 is CASSLVSSTDTQYF. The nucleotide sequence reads TGTGCCAGCAGCTTAGTGAGTAGCACAGATACGCAGTATTTT. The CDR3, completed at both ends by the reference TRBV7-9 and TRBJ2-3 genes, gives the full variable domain DTGVSQNPRHKITKRGQNVTFRCDPISEHNRLYWYRQTLGQGPEFLTYFQNEAQLEKSRLLSDRFSAERPKGSFSTLEIQRTEQGDSAMYLCASSLVSSTDTQYFGPGTRLTVL.